A single TCR beta chain is shown here with its context. Its antigen is as yet unknown. PCR used 60 Vbeta primers and 13 Jbeta primers. Authors' methods: A later analysis tallied approximately 78 million unique TCR beta chains, about 11 million of them shared. Here immunoSEQ multiplex PCR was the method, and the copy in TCRdb shows in-frame clones only, minus some. D and trimming were read from the DNA, whereas the V and J calls and clone size are those reported in that table. The sample holds 120,000 or so clones; less than 85% are singletons and the top ten take approximately 8.4%. The sample originates from a study of cytomegalovirus exposure and HLA in healthy donors. Overall study results and limits: When analyzed later, a missense DCLRE1C variant was found to be linked to TCR beta V- and J-gene trimming. Equally common other TCR beta chains were less clonally expanded than HLA-associated ones, a later analysis found.

V dropped 6 bases and J dropped 5; count of bases not matched to a gene: 15. Germline-derived CDR1 and CDR2 are LGHNT and FRNRAP. The CDR3 is made up of 18 amino acids. This TCR was recovered from a man aged 30 to 45 in good health and CMV-seropositive. What was sequenced was PBMCs. This chain connects TRBV12-5 to TRBJ2-1, with 11 bases aligning to TRBD2. The CDR3, as DNA: TGTGCTAGTGGCCTTAGCGGGGGGGCCTCGGCGTTCCACAATGAGCAGTTCTTC. Translation gives CASGLSGGASAFHNEQFF.